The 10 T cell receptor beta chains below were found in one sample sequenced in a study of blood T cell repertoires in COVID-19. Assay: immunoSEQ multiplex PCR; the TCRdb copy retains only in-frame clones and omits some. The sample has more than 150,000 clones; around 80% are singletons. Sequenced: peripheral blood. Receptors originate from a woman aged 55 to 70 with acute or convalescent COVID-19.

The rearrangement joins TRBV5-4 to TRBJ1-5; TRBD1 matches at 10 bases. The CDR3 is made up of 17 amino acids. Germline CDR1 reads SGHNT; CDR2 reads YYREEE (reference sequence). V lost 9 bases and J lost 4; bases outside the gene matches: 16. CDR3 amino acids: CATNRDRGVLANQPQHF. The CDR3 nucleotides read TGTGCCACCAATAGGGACAGGGGTGTCTTAGCAAATCAGCCCCAGCATTTT.

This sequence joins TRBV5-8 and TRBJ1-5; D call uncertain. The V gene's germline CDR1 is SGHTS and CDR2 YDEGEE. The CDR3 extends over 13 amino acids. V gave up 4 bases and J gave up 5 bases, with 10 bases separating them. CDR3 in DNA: TGTGCCAGCAGCCCATATGGAGATCAGCCCCAGCATTTT. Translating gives CASSPYGDQPQHF.

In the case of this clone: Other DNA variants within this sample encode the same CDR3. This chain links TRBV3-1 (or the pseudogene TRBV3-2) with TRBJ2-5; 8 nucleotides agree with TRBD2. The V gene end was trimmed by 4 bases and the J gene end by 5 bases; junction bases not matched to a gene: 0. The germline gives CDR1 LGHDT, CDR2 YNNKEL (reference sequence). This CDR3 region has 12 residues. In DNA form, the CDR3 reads TGTGCCAGCAGCCGCGGGGGGGAGACCCAGTACTTC. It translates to CASSRGGETQYF.

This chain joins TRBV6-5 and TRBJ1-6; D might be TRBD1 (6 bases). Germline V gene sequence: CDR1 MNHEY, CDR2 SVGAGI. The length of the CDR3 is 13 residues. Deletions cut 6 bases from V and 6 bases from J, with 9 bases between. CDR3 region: CASRATGNSPLHF. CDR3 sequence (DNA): TGTGCCAGCAGGGCGACAGGTAATTCACCCCTCCACTTT.

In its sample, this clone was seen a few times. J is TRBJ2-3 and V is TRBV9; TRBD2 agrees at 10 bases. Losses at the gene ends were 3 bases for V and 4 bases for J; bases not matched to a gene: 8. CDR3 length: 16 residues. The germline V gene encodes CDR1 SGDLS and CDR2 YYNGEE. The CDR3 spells CASSAGTSDYSDTQYF. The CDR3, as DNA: TGTGCCAGCAGCGCCGGGACTAGCGATTATTCAGATACGCAGTATTTT.

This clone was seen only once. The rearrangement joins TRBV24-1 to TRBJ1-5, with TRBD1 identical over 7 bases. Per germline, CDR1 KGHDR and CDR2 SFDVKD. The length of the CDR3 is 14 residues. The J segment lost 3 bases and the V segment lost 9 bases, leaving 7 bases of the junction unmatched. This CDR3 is CATAAGGNNQPQHF. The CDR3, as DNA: TGTGCCACCGCGGCAGGGGGTAACAATCAGCCCCAGCATTTT.

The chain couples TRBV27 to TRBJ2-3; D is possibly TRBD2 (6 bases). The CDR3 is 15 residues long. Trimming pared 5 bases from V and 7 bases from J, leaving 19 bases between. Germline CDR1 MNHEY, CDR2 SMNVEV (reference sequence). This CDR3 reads CASSPRGTPFNTQYF. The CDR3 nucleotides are TGTGCCAGCAGTCCCCGCGGGACGCCGTTTAATACGCAGTATTTT.

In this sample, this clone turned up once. Here the CDR3 DNA reads TGTGCCAGCAGTTTATACAGGGGAGAGGACGAGCAGTACTTC. This sequence encodes CASSLYRGEDEQYF. The chain carries TRBV28 and TRBJ2-7, with 7 bases fitting TRBD1. J lost 5 bases, V lost 1 base, and 5 bases had no gene match. In germline, CDR1 is MDHEN, CDR2 SYDVKM. This CDR3 region has 14 residues.

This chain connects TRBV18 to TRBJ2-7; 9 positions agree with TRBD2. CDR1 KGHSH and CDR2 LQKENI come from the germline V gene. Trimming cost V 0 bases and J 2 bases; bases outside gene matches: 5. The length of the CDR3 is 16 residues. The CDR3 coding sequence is TGTGCCAGCTCACCACCGCGGGAGGGACCAACCTACGAGCAGTACTTC. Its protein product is CASSPPREGPTYEQYF.

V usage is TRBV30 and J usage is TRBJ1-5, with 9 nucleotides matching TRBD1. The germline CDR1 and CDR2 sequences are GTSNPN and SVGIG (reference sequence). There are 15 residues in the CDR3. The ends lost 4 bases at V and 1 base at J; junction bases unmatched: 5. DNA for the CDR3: TGTGCCTGGACCCTTGGACAGGGGAGCAATCAGCCCCAGCATTTT. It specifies CAWTLGQGSNQPQHF.